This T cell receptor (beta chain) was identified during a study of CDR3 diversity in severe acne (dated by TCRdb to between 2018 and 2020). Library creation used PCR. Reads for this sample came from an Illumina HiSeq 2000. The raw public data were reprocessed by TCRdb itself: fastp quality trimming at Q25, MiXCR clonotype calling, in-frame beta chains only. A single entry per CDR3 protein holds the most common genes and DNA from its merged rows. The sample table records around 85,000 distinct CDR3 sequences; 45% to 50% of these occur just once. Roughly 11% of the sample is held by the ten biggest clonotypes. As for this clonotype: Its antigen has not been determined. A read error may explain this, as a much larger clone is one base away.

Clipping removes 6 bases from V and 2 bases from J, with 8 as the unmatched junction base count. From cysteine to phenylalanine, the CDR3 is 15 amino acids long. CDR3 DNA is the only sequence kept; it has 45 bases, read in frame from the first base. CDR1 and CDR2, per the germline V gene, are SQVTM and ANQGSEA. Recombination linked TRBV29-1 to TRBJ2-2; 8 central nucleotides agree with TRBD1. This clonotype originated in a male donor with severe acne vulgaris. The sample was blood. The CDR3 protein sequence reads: CSVGPGQDNTGELFF. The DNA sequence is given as TGCAGCGTGGGTCCGGGACAGGATAACACCGGGGAGCTGTTTTTT.